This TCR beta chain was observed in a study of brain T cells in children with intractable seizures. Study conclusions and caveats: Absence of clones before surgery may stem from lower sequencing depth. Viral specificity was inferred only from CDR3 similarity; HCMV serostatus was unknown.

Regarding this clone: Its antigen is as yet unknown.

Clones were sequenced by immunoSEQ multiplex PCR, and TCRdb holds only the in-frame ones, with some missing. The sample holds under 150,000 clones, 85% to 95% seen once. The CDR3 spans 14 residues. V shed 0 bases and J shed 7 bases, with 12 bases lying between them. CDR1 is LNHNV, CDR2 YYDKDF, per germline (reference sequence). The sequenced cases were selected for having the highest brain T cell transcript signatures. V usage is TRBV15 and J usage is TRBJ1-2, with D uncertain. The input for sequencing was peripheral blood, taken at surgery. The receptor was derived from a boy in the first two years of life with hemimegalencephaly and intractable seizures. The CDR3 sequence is CATSRDLTAAGYTF. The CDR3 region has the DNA TGTGCCACCAGCAGAGATCTCACAGCCGCTGGCTACACCTTC.